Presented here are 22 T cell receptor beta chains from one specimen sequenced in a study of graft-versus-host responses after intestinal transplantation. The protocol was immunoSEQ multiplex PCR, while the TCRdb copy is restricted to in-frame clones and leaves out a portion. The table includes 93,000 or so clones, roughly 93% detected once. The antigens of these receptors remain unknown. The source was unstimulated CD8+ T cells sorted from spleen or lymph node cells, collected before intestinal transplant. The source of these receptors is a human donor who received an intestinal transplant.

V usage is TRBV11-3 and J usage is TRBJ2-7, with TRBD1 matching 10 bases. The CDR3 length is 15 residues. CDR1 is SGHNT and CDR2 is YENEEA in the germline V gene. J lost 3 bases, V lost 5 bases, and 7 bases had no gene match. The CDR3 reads CASSPMGTGVYEQYF. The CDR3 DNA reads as TGTGCCAGCAGCCCAATGGGGACAGGGGTCTACGAGCAGTACTTC.

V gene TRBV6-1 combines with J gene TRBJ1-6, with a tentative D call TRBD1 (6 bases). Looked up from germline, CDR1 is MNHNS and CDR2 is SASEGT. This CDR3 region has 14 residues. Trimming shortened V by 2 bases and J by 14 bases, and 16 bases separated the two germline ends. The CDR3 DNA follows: TGTGCCAGCAGTGAAAAGGGGGGGGTTTTGGCCCTCCACTTT. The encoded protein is CASSEKGGVLALHF.

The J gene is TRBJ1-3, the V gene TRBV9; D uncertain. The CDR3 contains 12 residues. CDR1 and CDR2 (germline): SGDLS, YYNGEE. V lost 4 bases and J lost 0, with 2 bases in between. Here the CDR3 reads CASSHSGNTIYF. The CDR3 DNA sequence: TGTGCCAGCAGCCACTCTGGAAACACCATATATTTT.

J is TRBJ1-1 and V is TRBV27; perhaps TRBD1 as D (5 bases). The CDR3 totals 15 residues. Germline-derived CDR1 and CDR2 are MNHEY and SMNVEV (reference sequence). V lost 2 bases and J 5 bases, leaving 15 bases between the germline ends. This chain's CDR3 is CASSLGASGGTEAFF. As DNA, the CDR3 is TGTGCCAGCAGTTTAGGGGCATCCGGGGGAACTGAAGCTTTCTTT.

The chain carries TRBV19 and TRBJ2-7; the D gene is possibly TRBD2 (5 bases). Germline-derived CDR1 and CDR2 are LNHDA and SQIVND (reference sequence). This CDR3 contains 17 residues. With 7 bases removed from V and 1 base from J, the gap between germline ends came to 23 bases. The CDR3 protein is CASTESQRCRRSYEQYF. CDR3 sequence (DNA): TGTGCCAGTACTGAGAGCCAGCGGTGTCGTAGATCCTACGAGCAGTACTTC.

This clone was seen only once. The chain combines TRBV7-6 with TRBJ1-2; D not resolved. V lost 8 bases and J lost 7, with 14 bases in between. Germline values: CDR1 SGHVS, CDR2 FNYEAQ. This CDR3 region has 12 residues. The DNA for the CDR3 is TGTGCCAGCCTCTCGGTGGATGCTGGCTACACCTTC. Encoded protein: CASLSVDAGYTF.

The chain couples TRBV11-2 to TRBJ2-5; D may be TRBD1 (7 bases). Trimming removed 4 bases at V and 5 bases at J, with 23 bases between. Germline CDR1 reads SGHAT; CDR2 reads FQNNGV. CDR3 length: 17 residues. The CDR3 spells CASSSPGPGEQGETQYF. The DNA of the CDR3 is TGTGCCAGCAGCTCCCCCGGCCCGGGGGAACAGGGGGAGACCCAGTACTTC.

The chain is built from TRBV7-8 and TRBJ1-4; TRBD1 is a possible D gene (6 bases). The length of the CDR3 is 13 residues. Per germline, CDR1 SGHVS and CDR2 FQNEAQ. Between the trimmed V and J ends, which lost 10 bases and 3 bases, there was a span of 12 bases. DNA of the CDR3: TGTGCCATCCGGGGGGGCCCTAATGAAAAACTGTTTTTT. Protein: CAIRGGPNEKLFF.

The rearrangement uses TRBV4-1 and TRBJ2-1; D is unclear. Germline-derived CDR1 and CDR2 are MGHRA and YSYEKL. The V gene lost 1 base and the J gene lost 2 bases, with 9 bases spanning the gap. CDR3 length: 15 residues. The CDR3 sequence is CASSQALGTYNEQFF. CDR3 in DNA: TGCGCCAGCAGCCAAGCGTTGGGAACCTACAATGAGCAGTTCTTC.

DNA of the CDR3: TGCGCCAGCAGCCACCTCTCCGCCGGGGTCGGGGATACGCAGTATTTT. Amino acids: CASSHLSAGVGDTQYF. The V and J genes are TRBV4-1 and TRBJ2-3; perhaps TRBD2 as D (5 bases). The ends were cut back, 3 bases at V and 6 bases at J, with 19 bases in the middle. The CDR3 runs 16 residues. Germline V gene data show CDR1 as MGHRA and CDR2 as YSYEKL.

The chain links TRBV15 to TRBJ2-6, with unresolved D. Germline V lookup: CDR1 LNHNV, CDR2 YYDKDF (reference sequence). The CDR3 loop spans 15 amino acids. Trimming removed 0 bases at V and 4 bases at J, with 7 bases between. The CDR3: CATSRDAPGANVLTF. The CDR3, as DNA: TGTGCCACCAGCAGAGATGCCCCGGGGGCCAACGTCCTGACTTTC.

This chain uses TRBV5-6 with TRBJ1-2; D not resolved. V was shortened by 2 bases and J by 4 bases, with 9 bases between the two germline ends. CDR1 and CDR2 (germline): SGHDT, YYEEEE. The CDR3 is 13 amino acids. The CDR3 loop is CASSLPAAYGYTF. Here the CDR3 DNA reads TGTGCCAGCAGCTTACCGGCAGCCTATGGCTACACCTTC.

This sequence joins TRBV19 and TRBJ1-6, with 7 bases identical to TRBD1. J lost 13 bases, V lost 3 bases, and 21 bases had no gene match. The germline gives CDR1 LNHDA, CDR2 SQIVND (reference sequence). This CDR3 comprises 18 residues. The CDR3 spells CASSIKTPRQGDLGPLHF. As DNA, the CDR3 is TGTGCCAGTAGTATTAAAACCCCACGACAGGGAGATTTAGGTCCCCTCCACTTT.

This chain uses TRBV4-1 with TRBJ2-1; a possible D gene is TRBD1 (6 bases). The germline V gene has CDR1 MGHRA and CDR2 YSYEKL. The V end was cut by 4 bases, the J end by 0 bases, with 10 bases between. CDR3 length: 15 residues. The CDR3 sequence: CASSPPGDSYNEQFF. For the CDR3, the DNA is TGCGCCAGCAGCCCCCCAGGGGACTCCTACAATGAGCAGTTCTTC.

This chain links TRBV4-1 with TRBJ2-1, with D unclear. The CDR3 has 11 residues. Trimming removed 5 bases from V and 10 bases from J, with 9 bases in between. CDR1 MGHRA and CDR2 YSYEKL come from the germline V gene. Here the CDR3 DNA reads TGCGCCAGCAGCTCAACGGAGGAGCAGTTCTTC. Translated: CASSSTEEQFF.

CDR3 in DNA: TGCGCCAGCAGTGAATCCGGGACAGGGTCCTACGAGCAGTACTTC. Encoded protein: CASSESGTGSYEQYF. J is TRBJ2-7 and V is TRBV10-2; 9 nucleotides align to TRBD1. Germline CDR1 is WSHSY and CDR2 is SAAADI. The CDR3 has 15 amino acids. J lost 1 base, V lost 3 bases, and 4 bases had no gene match.

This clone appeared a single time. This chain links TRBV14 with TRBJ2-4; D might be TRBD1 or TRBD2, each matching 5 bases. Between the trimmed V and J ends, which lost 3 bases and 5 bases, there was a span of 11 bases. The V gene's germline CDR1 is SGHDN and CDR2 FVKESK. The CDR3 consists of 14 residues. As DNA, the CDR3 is TGTGCCAGCAGCCACCGGGACGCTGAAAACATTCAGTACTTC. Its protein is CASSHRDAENIQYF. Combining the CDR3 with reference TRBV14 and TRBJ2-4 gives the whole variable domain EAGVTQFPSHSVIEKGQTVTLRCDPISGHDNLYWYRRVMGKEIKFLLHFVKESKQDESGMPNNRFLAERTGGTYSTLKVQPAELEDSGVYFCASSHRDAENIQYFGAGTRLSVL.

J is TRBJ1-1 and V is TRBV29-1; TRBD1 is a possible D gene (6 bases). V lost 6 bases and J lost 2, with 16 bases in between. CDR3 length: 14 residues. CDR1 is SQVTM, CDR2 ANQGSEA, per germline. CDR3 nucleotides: TGCAGCGTACAACAGGGCTACATCAACACTGAAGCTTTCTTT. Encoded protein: CSVQQGYINTEAFF.

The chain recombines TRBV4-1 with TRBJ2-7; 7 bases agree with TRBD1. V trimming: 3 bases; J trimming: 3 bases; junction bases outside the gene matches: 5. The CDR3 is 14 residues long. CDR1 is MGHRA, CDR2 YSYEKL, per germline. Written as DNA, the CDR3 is TGCGCCAGCAGCCATCGACAGGGCAGCTACGAGCAGTACTTC. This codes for CASSHRQGSYEQYF.

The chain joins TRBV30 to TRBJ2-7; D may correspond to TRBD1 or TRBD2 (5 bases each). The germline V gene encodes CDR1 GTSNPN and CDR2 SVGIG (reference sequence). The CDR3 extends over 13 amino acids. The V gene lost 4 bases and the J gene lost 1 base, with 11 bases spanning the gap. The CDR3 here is CAWMGVGSYEQYF. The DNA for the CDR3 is TGTGCCTGGATGGGGGTAGGTTCCTACGAGCAGTACTTC. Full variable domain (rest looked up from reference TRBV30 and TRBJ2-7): SQTIHQWPATLVQPVGSPLSLECTVEGTSNPNLYWYRQAAGRGLQLLFYSVGIGQISSEVPQNLSASRPQDRQFILSSKKLLLSDSGFYLCAWMGVGSYEQYFGPGTRLTVT.

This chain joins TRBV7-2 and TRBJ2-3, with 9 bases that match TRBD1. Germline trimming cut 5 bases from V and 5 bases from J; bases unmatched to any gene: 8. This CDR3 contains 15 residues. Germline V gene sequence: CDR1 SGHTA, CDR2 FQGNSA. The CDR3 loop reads CASSGRTGEIDTQYF. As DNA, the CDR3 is TGTGCCAGCAGCGGACGGACAGGGGAGATAGATACGCAGTATTTT.

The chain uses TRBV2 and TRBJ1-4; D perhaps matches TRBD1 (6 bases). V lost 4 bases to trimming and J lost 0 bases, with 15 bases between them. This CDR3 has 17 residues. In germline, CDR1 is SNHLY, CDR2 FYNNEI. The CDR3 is CASSGGRESATNEKLFF. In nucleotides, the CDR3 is TGTGCCAGCAGTGGGGGGCGGGAGTCCGCAACTAATGAAAAACTGTTTTTT.